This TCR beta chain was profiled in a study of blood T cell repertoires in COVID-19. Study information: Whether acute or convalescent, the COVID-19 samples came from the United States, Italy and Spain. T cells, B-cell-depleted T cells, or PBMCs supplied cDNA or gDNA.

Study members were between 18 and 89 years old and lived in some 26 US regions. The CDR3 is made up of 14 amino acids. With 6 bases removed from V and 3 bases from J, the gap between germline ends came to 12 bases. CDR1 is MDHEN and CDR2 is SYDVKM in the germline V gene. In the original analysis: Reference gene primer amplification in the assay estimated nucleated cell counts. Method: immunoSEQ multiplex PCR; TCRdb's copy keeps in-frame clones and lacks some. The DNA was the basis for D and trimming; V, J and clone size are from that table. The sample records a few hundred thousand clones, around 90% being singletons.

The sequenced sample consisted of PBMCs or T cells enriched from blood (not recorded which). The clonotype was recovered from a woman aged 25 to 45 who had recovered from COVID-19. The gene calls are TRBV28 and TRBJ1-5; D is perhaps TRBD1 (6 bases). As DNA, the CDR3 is TGTGCCAGCAGAACAAGGACAGCCAATCAGCCCCAGCATTTT. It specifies CASRTRTANQPQHF.